The entry that follows covers one TCR beta chain sequence. Antigen unknown. Using 10 ml of fresh peripheral blood, PBMCs were prepared. This sample was taken from a study of T cells in Graves' hyperthyroidism and ophthalmopathy. Findings and limits, study-wide: The authors' 13 V-J model separated ophthalmopathy from stable hyperthyroidism. Model output signaled ophthalmopathy a median approximately six months ahead of onset.

The junction had 6 bases not matched to a gene; V was cut back by 4 bases and J by 7 bases. This CDR3 region has 13 residues. CDR1 is MNHNS and CDR2 is SASEGT in the germline V gene. Amplified TCR beta CDR3 regions derived from RNA transcripts. With the HTBI primer set, the TCR CDR3 went through a first round of RT-PCR. MiXCR was run by TCRdb on the multiplex PCR reads, yielding one entry per CDR3 protein. The data hold around 800,000 distinct CDR3 sequences, with more than 30% observed a single time. Source material: blood. This chain joins TRBV6-1 and TRBJ1-2, with TRBD1 matching over 7 bases. This sequence originates from a man younger than 35 with Graves' hyperthyroidism. Written as DNA, the CDR3 is TGTGCCAGCAGTGCAGGGACAGTTGCTGGCTACACCTTC. This sequence encodes CASSAGTVAGYTF.